The clone carrying this T cell receptor (beta chain) came up a few times. What it recognizes is unknown. The data originate from a study of blood T cells in healthy people across ages. Study findings and constraints: Estimates of total diversity, which came from one million sequenced T cells, were considered to be underestimates.

It was with a sample-barcoded 5' primer and a J-beta primer mix that a second PCR of roughly 6 to 12 cycles was run. Samples each returned at least 3 million CDR3-containing paired-end reads. TCRdb reanalysed the 5' RACE reads using MiXCR and keeps one entry per CDR3 protein. Among roughly 700,000 distinct CDR3 sequences, around a quarter were seen once, and the ten largest hold 9.4%. V lost 5 bases to trimming and J lost 7 bases, with 18 bases between them. The CDR3 loop spans 16 amino acids. Germline V gene lookup returns CDR1 MNHEY and CDR2 SMNVEV (reference sequence). This sample also appeared in a second study, on T cells of mothers and their children. From that paper: Three healthy Caucasian mothers, along with their six children, served as the donors.

This receptor was obtained from a boy between 10 and 17 years old in good health. The sample comprised blood. This chain joins TRBV27 and TRBJ1-6; D not certain. The CDR3, as DNA: TGTGCCAGCAGTCTCGGGCGAGAGGGTAACAATTCACCCCTCCACTTT. This gives the protein CASSLGREGNNSPLHF.